This T cell receptor (beta chain) is from a study of OX40 agonist ivuxolimab in advanced cancers. Across the study: A mean age of roughly 60 years, range roughly 20 to 80, was recorded, and roughly 80% were male.

Note on this clone: No antigen is known for it.

Germline V gene data show CDR1 as SGHNT and CDR2 as YYREEE (reference sequence). V gave up 3 bases and J gave up 4 bases; unmatched junction bases: 3. The length of the CDR3 is 13 residues. Overall study findings and caveats: Certain nonresponders additionally had low normalized T-cell clonal expansion.

Measured with immunoSEQ multiplex PCR; TCRdb has only the in-frame clones, and not every one. The table shows under 50,000 clones, with more than 75% occurring only once. This clonotype was sampled from an adult with an advanced solid tumor such as melanoma, head and neck, liver or kidney cancer. Source: CD4+ or CD8+ T cells sorted from blood, taken in a trial of the OX40 agonist ivuxolimab. The chain links TRBV5-4 to TRBJ1-1, with 7 bases fitting TRBD1. The CDR3 DNA reads as TGTGCCAGCAGCTCAGGGGGAGGCACTGAAGCTTTCTTT. Translating it yields CASSSGGGTEAFF.